This TCR beta chain was profiled in a study of human versus mouse CDR3 diversity and MHC coevolution. As for the study in general: Reportedly, immunoSEQ detects one in 200,000 T cells with minimized PCR bias. Study observations and caveats: Human CDR3s averaged more deletions and insertions than mouse CDR3s. Most of the three human donors had the lowest clonal inequality.

This CDR3 is 18 amino acids long. Germline trimming cut 7 bases from V and 1 base from J; bases unmatched to any gene: 14. The germline gives CDR1 LNHDA, CDR2 SQIVND (reference sequence). Produced via immunoSEQ multiplex PCR; TCRdb's table is partial and in-frame only. The repertoire holds about 60,000 clones, 94% seen once, with approximately 17% in the top ten. Naive CD4 T cells were sorted as CD45RO-negative, CD62L-positive. Turning to this clone: Its matching antigen is unknown. Other nucleotide sequences in the sample specify the same CDR3.

This chain connects TRBV19 to TRBJ2-7, with 12 bases aligning to TRBD2. The sequenced sample consisted of naive CD4+ T cells from blood. Subset of the sample: CD45RO-negative CD62L-positive naive CD4 T cells. This TCR derives from a person in their sixties in good health. CDR3 nucleotides: TGTGCCAGTACCCTTAGTTCCCCGACTAGCGGGAGATCCTACGAGCAGTACTTC. Translated, it gives CASTLSSPTSGRSYEQYF. The variable domain in full, with the rest retrieved from reference TRBV19 and TRBJ2-7, is DGGITQSPKYLFRKEGQNVTLSCEQNLNHDAMYWYRQDPGQGLRLIYYSQIVNDFQKGDIAEGYSVSREKKESFPLTVTSAQKNPTAFYLCASTLSSPTSGRSYEQYFGPGTRLTVT.